The rows below give T cell receptor beta chains drawn from one sample of a study of shared clonotypes between healthy human individuals. TCRdb keeps only in-frame clones here, not all; method: immunoSEQ multiplex PCR. The sample yields over 2,000,000 clones, approximately 92% seen once. Specimen: naive CD8+ T cells from PBMCs. The receptors originated from a man younger than 35 in good health. Some clones in this sample may be carry-over from other donors' samples. Both conserved end residues are part of each CDR3. The D gene is left open where the match is weak. Size tells how often a clone was seen (once, few, many) or the class of an expanded clone, and some rows leave it out.

DNA: TGTGCCAGCAGGGGTTATGGACAGAGCTACAATGAGCAGTTCTTC; CDR3: CASRGYGQSYNEQFF; V: TRBV27; D: NA; J: TRBJ2-1; size: NA
DNA: TGTGCCAGCAGCCAAGGGACAGGGGGGCCCTACGAGCAGTACTTC; CDR3: CASSQGTGGPYEQYF; V: TRBV7-7; D: TRBD1; J: TRBJ2-7; size: NA
DNA: TGTGCCAGTAGTATATCCCAAAGGGGCAATCAGCCCCAGCATTTT; CDR3: CASSISQRGNQPQHF; V: TRBV19; D: NA; J: TRBJ1-5; size: NA
DNA: TGTGCCAGTAGTATTTTGTGGGTCGGGGCCAACGTCCTGACTTTC; CDR3: CASSILWVGANVLTF; V: TRBV19; D: NA; J: TRBJ2-6; size: NA
DNA: TGTGCCGCCAACGCGGCACAGGGTGCGGTCGGCAATCAGCCCCAGCATTTT; CDR3: CAANAAQGAVGNQPQHF; V: TRBV21-1; D: NA; J: TRBJ1-5; size: NA
DNA: TGTGCCAGCAGCGGCGAAAAACTGTTTTTT; CDR3: CASSGEKLFF; V: TRBV9; D: NA; J: TRBJ1-4; size: few
DNA: TGTGCCAGCAGTAGCCGGGACAGGGGAACTCATTCTAACTATGGCTACACCTTC; CDR3: CASSSRDRGTHSNYGYTF; V: TRBV7-2; D: TRBD1; J: TRBJ1-2; size: NA
DNA: TGTGCCAGCAGCCCATTTGGAGCAAATGAGCAGTTCTTC; CDR3: CASSPFGANEQFF; V: TRBV9; D: NA; J: TRBJ2-1; size: NA
DNA: TGTGCCAGCAGTTTAGGGCAGGGGCAGACCCAGTACTTC; CDR3: CASSLGQGQTQYF; V: TRBV27; D: NA; J: TRBJ2-5; size: NA
DNA: TGCAGCGTCGTGACTAGCGGATCGAATGAGCAGTTCTTC; CDR3: CSVVTSGSNEQFF; V: TRBV29-1; D: TRBD2; J: TRBJ2-1; size: NA
DNA: TGCGCCAGCAGCCAAGGGGCAGGGGGCCTACAAGAGACCCAGTACTTC; CDR3: CASSQGAGGLQETQYF; V: TRBV4-3; D: TRBD1; J: TRBJ2-5; size: NA
DNA: TGTGCCAGTAGTACCAAGTCAGGACCCGATACGCAGTATTTT; CDR3: CASSTKSGPDTQYF; V: TRBV19; D: NA; J: TRBJ2-3; size: NA
DNA: TGCGCCAGCAGCTTGGCCCGGTCTGGGGCCAACGTCCTGACTTTC; CDR3: CASSLARSGANVLTF; V: TRBV5-1; D: NA; J: TRBJ2-6; size: NA
DNA: TGTGCCAGCAGTCGACAGGATGGACTAGCGGAAAGCACAGATACGCAGTATTTT; CDR3: CASSRQDGLAESTDTQYF; V: TRBV2; D: TRBD2; J: TRBJ2-3; size: NA
DNA: TGTGCCAGCAGTTTAGGGCAGAACTCCTACAATGAGCAGTTCTTC; CDR3: CASSLGQNSYNEQFF; V: TRBV27; D: NA; J: TRBJ2-1; size: once
DNA: TGTGCCAGCAGCTTACCAAATGTGGGGTGGGGTATGGTGGCCTATGGCTACACCTTC; CDR3: CASSLPNVGWGMVAYGYTF; V: TRBV7-2; D: NA; J: TRBJ1-2; size: NA
DNA: TGTGCCAGCAGCTCCAATATCGAAAGGCTGTTTTTT; CDR3: CASSSNIERLFF; V: TRBV11-2; D: NA; J: TRBJ2-2; size: NA
DNA: TGTGCCAGCAGCCCCCTACCCGGGACCACTGAAGCTTTCTTT; CDR3: CASSPLPGTTEAFF; V: TRBV5-4; D: NA; J: TRBJ1-1; size: NA
DNA: TGTGCCAGCAGTTTGACAGGCAATCAGCCCCAGCATTTT; CDR3: CASSLTGNQPQHF; V: TRBV27; D: NA; J: TRBJ1-5; size: NA
DNA: TGTGCCAGCAGTTTAATGGGACAGGTACAGACCTTAAATGGCTACACCTTC; CDR3: CASSLMGQVQTLNGYTF; V: TRBV28; D: TRBD1; J: TRBJ1-2; size: NA
DNA: TGTGCCAGCAGTGAAGGGGGACTAGCCAACATTCAGTACTTC; CDR3: CASSEGGLANIQYF; V: TRBV6-1; D: TRBD2; J: TRBJ2-4; size: NA
DNA: TGTGCCAGCAGCTTGGGCGGAGGGCTCTACGAGCAGTACTTC; CDR3: CASSLGGGLYEQYF; V: TRBV11-2; D: NA; J: TRBJ2-7; size: NA
DNA: TGTGCCAGTAAAGCGACAGGGGGACAAGAGACCCAGTACTTC; CDR3: CASKATGGQETQYF; V: TRBV19; D: TRBD1; J: TRBJ2-5; size: NA
DNA: TGTGCCAGCAGTTACCTTCTCGGGACTAGCGCCTACGAGCAGTACTTC; CDR3: CASSYLLGTSAYEQYF; V: TRBV28; D: TRBD2; J: TRBJ2-7; size: NA
DNA: TGTGCCAGCAGGAACAGGGGAGAAGCTGAAGCTTTCTTT; CDR3: CASRNRGEAEAFF; V: TRBV6-5; D: TRBD1; J: TRBJ1-1; size: NA
DNA: TGTGCCACCGGGCCAGGGGGAGGAGATACGCAGTATTTT; CDR3: CATGPGGGDTQYF; V: TRBV15; D: NA; J: TRBJ2-3; size: NA
DNA: TGTGCCATCAGTGAAACAGGGGGCGAGCAGTACTTC; CDR3: CAISETGGEQYF; V: TRBV10-3; D: TRBD1; J: TRBJ2-7; size: NA
DNA: TGTGCCAGCAGCTCCCCGGGGTCTATACTAGGCCAAGAGACCCAGTACTTC; CDR3: CASSSPGSILGQETQYF; V: TRBV7-9; D: NA; J: TRBJ2-5; size: NA
DNA: TGTGCCAGCAGCTTAACGGCCAGAGGGAGCCCATATGGCTACACCTTC; CDR3: CASSLTARGSPYGYTF; V: TRBV7-3; D: NA; J: TRBJ1-2; size: NA
DNA: TGTGCCAGCAGCTGGGAGCCGGGACCACGGAGCACAGATACGCAGTATTTT; CDR3: CASSWEPGPRSTDTQYF; V: TRBV7-6; D: NA; J: TRBJ2-3; size: NA
DNA: TGTGCCAGTAGTATGTCAAGCGGGAGGGTCTTCTACGAGCAGTACTTC; CDR3: CASSMSSGRVFYEQYF; V: TRBV19; D: TRBD2; J: TRBJ2-7; size: once
DNA: TGCGCCAGCACAATGGGGATACTGAACACTGAAGCTTTCTTT; CDR3: CASTMGILNTEAFF; V: TRBV4-1; D: NA; J: TRBJ1-1; size: NA
DNA: TGTGCTACGAAGGGGATAGGGAACACCGGGGGGCTGTTTTTT; CDR3: CATKGIGNTGGLFF; V: TRBV27; D: NA; J: TRBJ2-2; size: NA
DNA: TGTGCCAGCAGCTTAGAGACCAGGGGCTACGAGCAGTACTTC; CDR3: CASSLETRGYEQYF; V: TRBV13; D: NA; J: TRBJ2-7; size: once
DNA: TGTGCCATCAAGACGGGGACTAGTCGTTACGAGCAGTACTTC; CDR3: CAIKTGTSRYEQYF; V: TRBV10-3; D: TRBD2; J: TRBJ2-7; size: NA
DNA: TGTGCCAGCAGCGTGCAGAGGGACAGAATGCCCGGGGAGCTGTTTTTT; CDR3: CASSVQRDRMPGELFF; V: TRBV9; D: TRBD1; J: TRBJ2-2; size: NA
DNA: TGTGCCGCCCTCAGGGGACCAAGGGACTACGAGCAGTACTTC; CDR3: CAALRGPRDYEQYF; V: TRBV6-6; D: NA; J: TRBJ2-7; size: NA
DNA: TGCGCCAGCAGATCCACGGGGGTCCCATCGAACGAGCAGTACTTC; CDR3: CASRSTGVPSNEQYF; V: TRBV5-1; D: NA; J: TRBJ2-7; size: NA
DNA: TGTGCCAGTAGTCCCGGACAGGGCACTGAAGCTTTCTTT; CDR3: CASSPGQGTEAFF; V: TRBV19; D: TRBD1; J: TRBJ1-1; size: NA
DNA: TGTGCCAGCAGTGAAGTAGACAGGTCCACTGAAGCTTTCTTT; CDR3: CASSEVDRSTEAFF; V: TRBV6-1; D: NA; J: TRBJ1-1; size: few
DNA: TGTGCCAGCAAAGGGGCAGGGGAACGCGAGCAGTACTTC; CDR3: CASKGAGEREQYF; V: TRBV27; D: NA; J: TRBJ2-7; size: NA
DNA: TGTGCCAGCAGCGTAGGCTCGCGGACGACCGGGGAGCTGTTTTTT; CDR3: CASSVGSRTTGELFF; V: TRBV9; D: NA; J: TRBJ2-2; size: NA
DNA: TGTGCCAGCAGCTTGTCGACAGATACGCAGTATTTT; CDR3: CASSLSTDTQYF; V: TRBV5-6; D: NA; J: TRBJ2-3; size: once
DNA: TGTGCCAGCAGCTCTCCTGGACGCTGGCGGGAAAAACTGTTTTTT; CDR3: CASSSPGRWREKLFF; V: TRBV7-9; D: NA; J: TRBJ1-4; size: NA
DNA: TGTGCCAGCAGCCCCCCGACAACCGGGGCCAACGTCCTGACTTTC; CDR3: CASSPPTTGANVLTF; V: TRBV7-9; D: NA; J: TRBJ2-6; size: NA
DNA: TGCGCCAGCAGCTTGGCCGGGACGGCTGGCTATGGCTACACCTTC; CDR3: CASSLAGTAGYGYTF; V: TRBV5-1; D: NA; J: TRBJ1-2; size: NA
DNA: TGTGCCAGCAGCCAGGGACTAGCGGGAGAGAGGGACAATGAGCAGTTCTTC; CDR3: CASSQGLAGERDNEQFF; V: TRBV11-2; D: TRBD2; J: TRBJ2-1; size: NA
DNA: TGTGCCAGCAGCTTAGGCACCCCGGGGGACAGGGGTGGTGCCTATGGCTACACCTTC; CDR3: CASSLGTPGDRGGAYGYTF; V: TRBV5-6; D: TRBD1; J: TRBJ1-2; size: NA
DNA: TGTGCCAGCAGCGGTGGGACAGGGGGATACACTGAAGCTTTCTTT; CDR3: CASSGGTGGYTEAFF; V: TRBV9; D: TRBD1; J: TRBJ1-1; size: once
DNA: TGCGCCAGCAGCCGAGAGGGGGGGAATTACAATGAGCAGTTCTTC; CDR3: CASSREGGNYNEQFF; V: TRBV4-1; D: NA; J: TRBJ2-1; size: NA
DNA: TGCGCCAGCAGCCAAGTCGGCAGGGGCTACGAGCAGTACTTC; CDR3: CASSQVGRGYEQYF; V: TRBV4-3; D: NA; J: TRBJ2-7; size: once
DNA: TGTGCCAGCAGTTACTCACTAGCGGGAGCCCACGAGCAGTACTTC; CDR3: CASSYSLAGAHEQYF; V: TRBV6-5; D: TRBD2; J: TRBJ2-7; size: NA
DNA: TGTGCCAGCAGCTGGGGGTACGGCGAGAGCTCCTACGAGCAGTACTTC; CDR3: CASSWGYGESSYEQYF; V: TRBV11-2; D: NA; J: TRBJ2-7; size: NA
DNA: TGTGCCAGCAGCCTCACTCCGGGGGGCGAACTGTTTTTT; CDR3: CASSLTPGGELFF; V: TRBV7-3; D: NA; J: TRBJ1-4; size: NA
DNA: TGTGCCTGGAGGCTATACAAGGGTGGCTACACCTTC; CDR3: CAWRLYKGGYTF; V: TRBV30; D: NA; J: TRBJ1-2; size: NA